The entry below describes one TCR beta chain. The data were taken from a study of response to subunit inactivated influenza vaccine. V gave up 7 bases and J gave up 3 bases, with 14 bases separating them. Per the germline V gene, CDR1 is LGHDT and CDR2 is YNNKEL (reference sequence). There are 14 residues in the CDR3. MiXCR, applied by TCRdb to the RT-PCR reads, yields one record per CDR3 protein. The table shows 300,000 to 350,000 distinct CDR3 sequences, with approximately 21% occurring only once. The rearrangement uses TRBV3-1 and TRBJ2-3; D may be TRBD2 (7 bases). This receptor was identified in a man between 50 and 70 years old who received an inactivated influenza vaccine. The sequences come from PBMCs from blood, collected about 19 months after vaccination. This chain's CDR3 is CASTPGGGTDTQYF. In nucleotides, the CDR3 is TGTGCCAGCACCCCGGGGGGCGGTACAGATACGCAGTATTTT.